These 14 T cell receptor beta chains share one sample of origin, sequenced in a study of T cells after yellow fever vaccination. TCRdb reanalysed the 5' RACE reads using MiXCR and keeps one entry per CDR3 protein. The table lists 250,000 or so distinct CDR3 sequences, roughly 7.2% of them singletons. Source: CD4+ T cells sorted from PBMCs, taken 15 days after the yellow fever booster vaccination. These receptors were taken from a man under 40 who received the YFV17D yellow fever vaccine.

This clonotype was seen a handful of times. This chain joins TRBV14 and TRBJ2-7; either TRBD1 or TRBD2 may supply D (5 bases each). The CDR3 runs 12 residues. The germline V gene encodes CDR1 SGHDN and CDR2 FVKESK. Trimming pared 2 bases from V and 4 bases from J, leaving 6 bases between. The CDR3 DNA is TGTGCCAGCAGCCAATGGGGGTACGAGCAGTACTTC. Translating it yields CASSQWGYEQYF.

This chain joins TRBV9 and TRBJ2-1; D remains ambiguous. Germline loops: CDR1 SGDLS, CDR2 YYNGEE. The germline V and J ends were trimmed by 2 bases and 0 bases, with 6 bases remaining between them. The CDR3 consists of 14 residues. DNA of the CDR3: TGTGCCAGCAGCGTCCTGGCCTCCTACAATGAGCAGTTCTTC. Translation gives CASSVLASYNEQFF.

This clonotype has a count of ten or more. V is TRBV7-2 and J is TRBJ2-3; D is perhaps TRBD1 (5 bases). The germline gives CDR1 SGHTA, CDR2 FQGNSA. The V end lost 3 bases, the J end lost 1 base, and 8 bases lay between the germline ends. The CDR3 consists of 14 residues. CDR3 in DNA: TGTGCCAGCAGCTTGCAGGGCGGCACAGATACGCAGTATTTT. Amino acid sequence: CASSLQGGTDTQYF.

This clonotype showed up just a few times. This chain links TRBV4-2 with TRBJ2-7; no clear D gene. V lost 3 bases to trimming and J lost 8 bases, with 11 bases between them. Germline V gives CDR1 LGHNA, CDR2 YNFKEQ. The CDR3 runs 12 residues. The CDR3 DNA is TGTGCCAGCAGCCAGAACACGGACCAGCAGTACTTC. Translating gives CASSQNTDQQYF.

The chain combines TRBV12-3 or TRBV12-4 with TRBJ1-5, with no clear D. Trimming left V 5 bases short and J 7 bases short, with 15 bases between. CDR3 length: 14 amino acids. Here the CDR3 reads CASSPLTEGQPQHF. The CDR3 DNA follows: TGTGCCAGCAGTCCCCTGACCGAGGGCCAGCCCCAGCATTTT.

The chain links TRBV10-3 to TRBJ2-1; 7 bases line up with TRBD2. The CDR3 covers 19 residues. CDR1 is ENHRY and CDR2 is SYGVKD in the germline V gene. V shed 0 bases and J 3 bases; nucleotides not matched to a gene: 14. As DNA, the CDR3 is TGTGCCATCAGTGAGTCGGGTTCTAGCGGAGCTAGGGGCTACAATGAGCAGTTCTTC. It encodes CAISESGSSGARGYNEQFF.

This clonotype has at least ten counts. The chain employs TRBV12-3 or TRBV12-4 and TRBJ1-4; a possible D gene is TRBD1 (6 bases). V was pared by 1 base and J by 7 bases, with 10 bases between. This CDR3 has 14 amino acids. Written as DNA, the CDR3 is TGTGCCAGCAGTTTAGGGGGGGCTGGTGAAAAACTGTTTTTT. Translated: CASSLGGAGEKLFF.

This clonotype was seen only a few times. The chain's CDR3 is CASSQGGYEQFF. CDR3 nucleotides: TGTGCCAGCAGCCAGGGGGGGTATGAGCAGTTCTTC. V gene TRBV3-1 combines with J gene TRBJ2-1; 7 bases line up with TRBD2. The CDR3 spans 12 residues. Germline V CDR1 and CDR2: LGHDT, YNNKEL (reference sequence). V shed 3 bases, J shed 8 bases, and the junction held 1 base outside the gene matches.

This clonotype was observed a handful of times. This chain joins TRBV6-5 and TRBJ1-5; 7 positions match TRBD1. With V trimmed by 6 bases and J by 7 bases, 6 bases remained unmatched. The CDR3 sequence is 13 residues long. In germline, CDR1 is MNHEY, CDR2 SVGAGI. The CDR3 loop reads CASSARQGQPQHF. As DNA, the CDR3 is TGTGCCAGCAGCGCCCGACAGGGCCAGCCCCAGCATTTT.

The chain joins TRBV30 to TRBJ2-7; TRBD1 aligns across 7 bases. Germline trimming cut 3 bases from V and 2 bases from J; bases unmatched to any gene: 7. The CDR3 is 14 residues long. From germline, CDR1 is GTSNPN and CDR2 SVGIG (reference sequence). The CDR3 protein is CAWRVQGRTYEQYF. The CDR3 bases are TGTGCCTGGAGAGTACAGGGGCGCACCTACGAGCAGTACTTC.

The V and J genes are TRBV7-2 and TRBJ2-5; 7 bases line up with TRBD2. Germline-derived CDR1 and CDR2 are SGHTA and FQGNSA. CDR3 length equals 16 residues. J gave up 1 base and V 3 bases, and 8 bases lay outside the gene matches. CDR3 sequence (DNA): TGTGCCAGCAGCTTGTCAGGCTCTAGCGGCCAAGAGACCCAGTACTTC. It yields the protein CASSLSGSSGQETQYF.

This clonotype was seen ten or more times. The chain couples TRBV5-6 to TRBJ2-3, with TRBD2 as a possible D gene (5 bases). V was trimmed by 3 bases and J by 5 bases, leaving 19 bases between them. This CDR3 is 16 amino acids long. Germline V CDR1 and CDR2: SGHDT, YYEEEE. For the CDR3, the DNA is TGTGCCAGCAGCTGGGGTGGAGGTTTCGGTAGAGATACGCAGTATTTT. Amino acid sequence: CASSWGGGFGRDTQYF.

The V and J genes are TRBV6-2 or TRBV6-3 and TRBJ2-7; D ambiguous. The V and J ends lost 6 bases and 4 bases respectively, with 13 bases between them. This CDR3 is built from 13 residues. The germline CDR1 and CDR2 sequences are MNHEY and SVGEGT. The CDR3 nucleotides are TGTGCCAGCAGCTATGTGGGTGGATACGAGCAGTACTTC. Translating it yields CASSYVGGYEQYF.

This clonotype was picked up a small number of times. The chain is built from TRBV18 and TRBJ1-5; possibly TRBD1 for D (5 bases). The CDR3 runs to 16 residues. The germline V gene encodes CDR1 KGHSH and CDR2 LQKENI. Trimming took 8 bases from V and 1 from J, leaving 18 bases between them. As DNA, the CDR3 is TGTGCCAGCACTATGGGGACCGCGGAGAGCAATCAGCCCCAGCATTTT. It is translated as CASTMGTAESNQPQHF.